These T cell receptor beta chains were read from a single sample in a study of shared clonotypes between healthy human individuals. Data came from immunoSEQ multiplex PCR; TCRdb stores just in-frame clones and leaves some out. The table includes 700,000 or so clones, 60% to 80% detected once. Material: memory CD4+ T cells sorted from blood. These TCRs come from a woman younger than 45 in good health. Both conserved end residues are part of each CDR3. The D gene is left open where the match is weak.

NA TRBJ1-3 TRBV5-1 CASSLEAVSSGNTIYF
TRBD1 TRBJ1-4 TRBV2 CASRLDRGVPGKLFF
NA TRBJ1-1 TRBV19 CASSILGGALNTEAFF
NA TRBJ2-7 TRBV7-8 CASSASGGPYEQYF
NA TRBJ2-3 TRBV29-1 CSVDQGTDTQYF
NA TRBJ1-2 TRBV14 CASSRGGGNYGYTF
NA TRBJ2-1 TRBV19 CASSIEYKQFF
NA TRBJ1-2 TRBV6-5 CASSSSTAALSYGYTF
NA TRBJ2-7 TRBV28 CATLGLHEQYF
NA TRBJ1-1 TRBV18 CASSPRIDRDIEAFF
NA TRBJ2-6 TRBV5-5 CASSLALFAGANVLTF